This T cell receptor beta chain is from a study of a mutant IDH1 vaccine in newly diagnosed glioma. Study context: The initiation of vaccination occurred 4-6 weeks after radiotherapy alone, or with temozolomide cycles. Most patients had received both radiotherapy and temozolomide, the prior options being radiotherapy, temozolomide, or both.

Time point reported: week 35, safety follow-up. Every single dose of the vaccine, 300 ug of mutant IDH1 20-mer peptide, came with topical imiquimod. New IDH1-mutant, ATRX-lost WHO grade 3 or 4 astrocytomas occurred in donors. Produced via immunoSEQ multiplex PCR; TCRdb's table is partial and in-frame only. The data hold tens of thousands of clones, with roughly four fifths observed a single time. Germline-derived CDR1 and CDR2 are SGHRS and YFSETQ. The CDR3 extends over 14 amino acids. Between the trimmed V and J ends, which lost 0 bases and 5 bases, there was a span of 11 bases. A remark on this clone: Its antigen is still unknown.

The source is a man aged 35-49 years with glioma. This chain joins TRBV5-1 and TRBJ2-5; maybe TRBD1 (5 bases). Sample: PBMCs, taken from a glioma patient whose treatment included an IDH1 peptide vaccine. The CDR3 reads CASSLAAGWETQYF. The CDR3 DNA is TGCGCCAGCAGCTTGGCGGCAGGGTGGGAGACCCAGTACTTC.